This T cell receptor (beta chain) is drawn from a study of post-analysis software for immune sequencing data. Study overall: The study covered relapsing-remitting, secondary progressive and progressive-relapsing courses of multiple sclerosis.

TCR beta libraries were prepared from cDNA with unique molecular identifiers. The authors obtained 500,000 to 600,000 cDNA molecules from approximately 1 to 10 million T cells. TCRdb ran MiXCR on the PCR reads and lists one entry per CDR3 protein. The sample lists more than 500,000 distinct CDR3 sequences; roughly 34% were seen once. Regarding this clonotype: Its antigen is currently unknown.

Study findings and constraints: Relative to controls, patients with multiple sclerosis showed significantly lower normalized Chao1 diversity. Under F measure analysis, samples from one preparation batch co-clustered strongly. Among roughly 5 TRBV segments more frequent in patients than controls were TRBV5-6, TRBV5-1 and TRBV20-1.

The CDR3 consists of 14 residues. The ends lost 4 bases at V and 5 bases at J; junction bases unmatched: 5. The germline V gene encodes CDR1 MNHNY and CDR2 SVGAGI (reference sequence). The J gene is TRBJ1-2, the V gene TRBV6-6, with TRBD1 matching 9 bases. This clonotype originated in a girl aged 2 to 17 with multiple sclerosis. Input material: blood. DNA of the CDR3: TGTGCCAGCAGTTCATACAGGGGGCCATATGGCTACACCTTC. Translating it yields CASSSYRGPYGYTF.